The T cell receptor (beta chain) described here comes from a study of T cells in Graves' hyperthyroidism and ophthalmopathy. Newly diagnosed patients aged 18 to 65 had hyperthyroidism of under 2 months' duration. Broader study findings: The model forecast ophthalmopathy, anticipating it by a median around 6.4 months before onset. Patients with ophthalmopathy were separated from those with stable hyperthyroidism by a 13 V-J model.

From RNA transcripts, TCR beta CDR3 regions were amplified. RT-PCR in the first round (using the HTBI primer set) targeted the TCR CDR3. TCRdb recomputed calls from the multiplex PCR reads with MiXCR, one row per CDR3 protein. Among hundreds of thousands of distinct CDR3 sequences listed, 15% to 20% were seen once. This clonotype was detected only a few times. Its matching antigen is unknown. CDR3 length equals 19 residues. Per the germline V gene, CDR1 is DFQATT and CDR2 is SNEGSKA (reference sequence). The trim removed 3 bases at V and 0 bases at J, leaving 14 bases unmatched. Material for sequencing was blood. This clonotype originated in a woman aged 50 to 65 with Graves' hyperthyroidism that later progressed to Graves' ophthalmopathy. This chain connects TRBV20-1 to TRBJ2-1; 10 bases fit TRBD2. For the CDR3, the DNA is TGCAGTGCTAGCCCACCCTCTAGCGGGGGCTCCAGCTCCTACAATGAGCAGTTCTTC. Its translation is CSASPPSSGGSSSYNEQFF.